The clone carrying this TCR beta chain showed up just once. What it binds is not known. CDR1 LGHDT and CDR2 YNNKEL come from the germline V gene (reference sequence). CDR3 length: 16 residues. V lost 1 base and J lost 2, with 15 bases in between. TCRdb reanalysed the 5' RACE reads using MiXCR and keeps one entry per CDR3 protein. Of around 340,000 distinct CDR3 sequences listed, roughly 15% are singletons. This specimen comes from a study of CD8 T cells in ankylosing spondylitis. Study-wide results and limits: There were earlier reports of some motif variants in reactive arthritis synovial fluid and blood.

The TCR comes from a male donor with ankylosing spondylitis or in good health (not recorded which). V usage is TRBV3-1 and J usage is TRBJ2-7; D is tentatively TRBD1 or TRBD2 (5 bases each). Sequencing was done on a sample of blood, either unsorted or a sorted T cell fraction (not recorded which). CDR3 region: CASSQGVRGLPYEQYF. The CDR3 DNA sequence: TGTGCCAGCAGCCAAGGAGTTCGGGGCCTCCCCTACGAGCAGTACTTC.